This is a list of T cell receptor beta chains from one sample in a study of OX40 agonist ivuxolimab in advanced cancers. Using immunoSEQ multiplex PCR, the repertoire was profiled, and TCRdb retains in-frame clones only, with some absent. Of tens of thousands of clones listed, 75% to 90% are singletons. This sample comprised CD4+ or CD8+ T cells sorted from blood, obtained in a trial of the OX40 agonist ivuxolimab. The receptors derive from an adult with an advanced solid tumor such as melanoma, head and neck, liver or kidney cancer. Each CDR3 is given with its conserved first and last residue.

CDR3: CASSHKPYGDSYEQYF
J: TRBJ2-7
V: TRBV11-2

CDR3: CASSLVPRWGYTF
J: TRBJ1-2
V: TRBV28

CDR3: CASQDRGRADTQYF
J: TRBJ2-3
V: TRBV4-1

CDR3: CASSLTGPRDTQYF
J: TRBJ2-3
V: TRBV7-6

CDR3: CASSSLVAGGTYEQYF
J: TRBJ2-7
V: TRBV11-2

CDR3: CASSTAGELFF
J: TRBJ2-2
V: TRBV25-1

CDR3: CARSTGLGPGELSF
J: TRBJ2-2
V: TRBV5-3

CDR3: CASSYSFQGSNQPQHF
J: TRBJ1-5
V: TRBV6-5

CDR3: CARGDSTTISGANVLTF
J: TRBJ2-6
V: TRBV2

CDR3: CASSQFAGSTYEQYF
J: TRBJ2-7
V: TRBV4-2

CDR3: CASSTGGEQFF
J: TRBJ2-1
V: TRBV10-2

CDR3: CASSYSRGYGYTF
J: TRBJ1-2
V: TRBV27